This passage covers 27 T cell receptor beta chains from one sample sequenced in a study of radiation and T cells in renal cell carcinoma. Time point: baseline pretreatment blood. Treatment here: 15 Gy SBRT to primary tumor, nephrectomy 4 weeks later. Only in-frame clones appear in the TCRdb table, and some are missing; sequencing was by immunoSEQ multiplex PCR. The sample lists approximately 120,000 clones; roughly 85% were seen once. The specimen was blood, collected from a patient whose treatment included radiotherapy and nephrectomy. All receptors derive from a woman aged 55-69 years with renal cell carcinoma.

The CDR3 loop reads CASSLRPHLIQETQYF. In DNA form, the CDR3 reads TGTGCCAGCAGCTTAAGGCCACATCTAATCCAAGAGACCCAGTACTTC. The V call is TRBV7-9, the J call TRBJ2-5; D is unclear. V was cut by 2 bases and J by 1 base, with 14 bases left in between. The CDR3 contains 16 residues. CDR1 is SEHNR, CDR2 FQNEAQ, per germline (reference sequence).

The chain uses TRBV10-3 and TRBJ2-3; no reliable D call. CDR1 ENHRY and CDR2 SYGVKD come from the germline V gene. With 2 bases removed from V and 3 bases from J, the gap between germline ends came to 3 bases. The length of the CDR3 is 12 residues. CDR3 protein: CAISEPTDTQYF. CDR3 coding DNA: TGTGCCATCAGTGAGCCGACAGATACGCAGTATTTT.

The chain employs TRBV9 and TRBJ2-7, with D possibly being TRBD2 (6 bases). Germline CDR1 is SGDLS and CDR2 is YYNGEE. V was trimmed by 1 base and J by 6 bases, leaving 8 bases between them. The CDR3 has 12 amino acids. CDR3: CASSVSGGEQYF. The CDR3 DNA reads TGTGCCAGCAGCGTATCCGGGGGCGAGCAGTACTTC.

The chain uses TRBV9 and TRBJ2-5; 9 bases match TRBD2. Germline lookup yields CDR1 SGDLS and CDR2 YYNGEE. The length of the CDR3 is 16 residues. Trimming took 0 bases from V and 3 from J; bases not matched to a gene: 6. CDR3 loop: CASSVVKRGEKETQYF. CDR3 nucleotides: TGTGCCAGCAGCGTAGTTAAGCGGGGGGAGAAAGAGACCCAGTACTTC.

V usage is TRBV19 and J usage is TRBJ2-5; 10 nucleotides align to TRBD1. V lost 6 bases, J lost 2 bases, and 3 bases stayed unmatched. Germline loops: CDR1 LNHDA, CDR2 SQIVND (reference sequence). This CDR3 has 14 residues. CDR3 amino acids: CASSKDRGQETQYF. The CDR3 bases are TGTGCCAGTAGCAAGGACAGGGGGCAAGAGACCCAGTACTTC.

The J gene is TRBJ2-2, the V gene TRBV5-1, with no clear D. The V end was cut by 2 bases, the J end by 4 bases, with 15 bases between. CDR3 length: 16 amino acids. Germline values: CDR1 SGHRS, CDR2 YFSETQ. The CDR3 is CASSFLPPPTTGELFF. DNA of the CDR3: TGCGCCAGCAGCTTCCTACCCCCCCCGACCACCGGGGAGCTGTTTTTT.

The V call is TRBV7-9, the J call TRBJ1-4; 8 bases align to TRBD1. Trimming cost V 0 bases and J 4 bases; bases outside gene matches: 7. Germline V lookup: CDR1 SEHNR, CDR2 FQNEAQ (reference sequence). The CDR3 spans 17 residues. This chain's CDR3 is CASSLASTGDINEKLFF. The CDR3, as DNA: TGTGCCAGCAGCTTAGCCTCGACAGGGGATATTAATGAAAAACTGTTTTTT. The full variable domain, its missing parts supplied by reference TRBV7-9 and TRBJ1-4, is DTGVSQNPRHKITKRGQNVTFRCDPISEHNRLYWYRQTLGQGPEFLTYFQNEAQLEKSRLLSDRFSAERPKGSFSTLEIQRTEQGDSAMYLCASSLASTGDINEKLFFGSGTQLSVL.

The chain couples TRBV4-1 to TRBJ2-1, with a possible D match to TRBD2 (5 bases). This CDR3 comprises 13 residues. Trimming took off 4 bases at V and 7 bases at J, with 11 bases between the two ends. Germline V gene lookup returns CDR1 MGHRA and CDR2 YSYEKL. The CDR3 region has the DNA TGCGCCAGCAGCCCCCTAGGCGGGAATGAGCAGTTCTTC. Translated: CASSPLGGNEQFF.

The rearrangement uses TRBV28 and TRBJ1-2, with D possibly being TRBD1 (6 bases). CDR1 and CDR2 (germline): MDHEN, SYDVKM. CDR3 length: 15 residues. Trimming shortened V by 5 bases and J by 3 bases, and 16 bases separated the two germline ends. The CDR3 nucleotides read TGTGCCAGCAGTCTCAGGGGAATTGTACACTATGGCTACACCTTC. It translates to CASSLRGIVHYGYTF.

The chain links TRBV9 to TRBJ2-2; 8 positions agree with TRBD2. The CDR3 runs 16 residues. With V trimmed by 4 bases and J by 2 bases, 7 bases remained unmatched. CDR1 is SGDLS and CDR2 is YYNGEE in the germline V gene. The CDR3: CASSPPAGANTGELFF. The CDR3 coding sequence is TGTGCCAGCAGCCCCCCAGCGGGGGCCAACACCGGGGAGCTGTTTTTT.

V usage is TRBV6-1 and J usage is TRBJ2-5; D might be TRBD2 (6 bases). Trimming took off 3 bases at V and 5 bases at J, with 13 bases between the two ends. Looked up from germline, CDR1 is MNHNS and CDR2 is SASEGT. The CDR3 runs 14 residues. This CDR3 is CASSDWAGTETQYF. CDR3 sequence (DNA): TGTGCCAGCAGTGACTGGGCGGGGACCGAGACCCAGTACTTC.

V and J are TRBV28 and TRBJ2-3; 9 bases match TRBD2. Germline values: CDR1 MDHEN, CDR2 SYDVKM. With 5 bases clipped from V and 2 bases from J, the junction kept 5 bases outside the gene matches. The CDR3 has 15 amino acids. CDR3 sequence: CASSPPGLATDTQYF. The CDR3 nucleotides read TGTGCCAGCAGTCCCCCGGGACTAGCCACAGATACGCAGTATTTT.

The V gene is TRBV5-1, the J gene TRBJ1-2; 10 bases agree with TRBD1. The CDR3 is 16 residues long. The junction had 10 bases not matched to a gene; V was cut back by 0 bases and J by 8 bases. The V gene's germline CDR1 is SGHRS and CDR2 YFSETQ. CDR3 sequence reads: CASSLGPDRGRQGYTF. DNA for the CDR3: TGCGCCAGCAGCTTGGGACCTGACAGGGGGCGACAAGGCTACACCTTC.

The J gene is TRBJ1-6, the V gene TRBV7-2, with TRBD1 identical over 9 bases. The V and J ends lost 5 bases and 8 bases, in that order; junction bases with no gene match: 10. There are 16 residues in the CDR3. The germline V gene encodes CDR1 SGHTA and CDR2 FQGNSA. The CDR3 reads CASSIHRGPWDSPLHF. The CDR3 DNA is TGTGCCAGCAGCATTCACAGGGGGCCATGGGATTCACCCCTCCACTTT.

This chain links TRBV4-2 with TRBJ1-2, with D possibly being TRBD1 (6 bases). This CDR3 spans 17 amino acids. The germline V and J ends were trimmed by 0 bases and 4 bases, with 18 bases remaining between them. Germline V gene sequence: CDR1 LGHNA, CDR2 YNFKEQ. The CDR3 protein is CASSQEGRSQGGYGYTF. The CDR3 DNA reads TGTGCCAGCAGCCAAGAGGGGAGATCACAGGGCGGCTATGGCTACACCTTC.

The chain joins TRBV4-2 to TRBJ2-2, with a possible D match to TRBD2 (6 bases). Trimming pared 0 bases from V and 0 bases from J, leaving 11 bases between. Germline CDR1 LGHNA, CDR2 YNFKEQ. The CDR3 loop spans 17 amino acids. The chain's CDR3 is CASSQEGGVTNTGELFF. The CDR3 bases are TGTGCCAGCAGCCAAGAGGGCGGGGTAACGAACACCGGGGAGCTGTTTTTT.

The CDR3 DNA is TGTGCCACCAGCAGAGGGTTCGGGGGACAGGGGTCAGAGCAGTACTTC. This translates into CATSRGFGGQGSEQYF. This sequence joins TRBV15 and TRBJ2-7; 10 nucleotides agree with TRBD1. There are 16 residues in the CDR3. CDR1 LNHNV and CDR2 YYDKDF come from the germline V gene (reference sequence). The V segment lost 1 base and the J segment 7 bases; nucleotides outside the gene matches: 10.

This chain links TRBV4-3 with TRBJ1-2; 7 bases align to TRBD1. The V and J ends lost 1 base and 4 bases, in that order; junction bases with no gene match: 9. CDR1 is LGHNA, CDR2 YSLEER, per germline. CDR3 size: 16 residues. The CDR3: CASSQGLDRAGYGYTF. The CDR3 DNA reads TGCGCCAGCAGCCAAGGGCTAGACAGGGCCGGCTATGGCTACACCTTC.

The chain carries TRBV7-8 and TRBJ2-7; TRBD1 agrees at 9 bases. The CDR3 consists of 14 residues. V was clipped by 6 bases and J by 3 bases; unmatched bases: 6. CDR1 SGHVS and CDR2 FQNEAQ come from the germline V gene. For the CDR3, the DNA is TGTGCCAGCAGGCAACAGGGGGCCCTCTACGAGCAGTACTTC. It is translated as CASRQQGALYEQYF.

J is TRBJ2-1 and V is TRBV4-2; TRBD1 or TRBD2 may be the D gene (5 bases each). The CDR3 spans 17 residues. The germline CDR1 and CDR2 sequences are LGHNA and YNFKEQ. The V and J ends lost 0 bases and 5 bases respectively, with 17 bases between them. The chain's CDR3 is CASSQDRTGRGDNEQFF. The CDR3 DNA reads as TGTGCCAGCAGCCAAGACCGTACGGGGCGAGGGGACAATGAGCAGTTCTTC.

Here the CDR3 DNA reads TGTGCCAGCAGCTTAGGTGGGGGGGGTACAATACAAGAGACCCAGTACTTC. Its protein product is CASSLGGGGTIQETQYF. The chain has TRBV7-9 and TRBJ2-5; TRBD2 aligns across 7 bases. This CDR3 comprises 17 residues. After removal of 1 base from V and 2 bases from J, the junction contained 10 bases not matched to a gene. Germline assignment: CDR1 SEHNR and CDR2 FQNEAQ (reference sequence).

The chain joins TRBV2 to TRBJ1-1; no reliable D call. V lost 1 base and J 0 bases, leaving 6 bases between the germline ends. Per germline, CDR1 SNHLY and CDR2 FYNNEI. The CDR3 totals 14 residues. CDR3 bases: TGTGCCAGCAGTGAAGGGCGGATGAACACTGAAGCTTTCTTT. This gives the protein CASSEGRMNTEAFF. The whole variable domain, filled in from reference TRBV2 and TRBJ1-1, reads EPEVTQTPSHQVTQMGQEVILRCVPISNHLYFYWYRQILGQKVEFLVSFYNNEISEKSEIFDDQFSVERPDGSNFTLKIRSTKLEDSAMYFCASSEGRMNTEAFFGQGTRLTVV.

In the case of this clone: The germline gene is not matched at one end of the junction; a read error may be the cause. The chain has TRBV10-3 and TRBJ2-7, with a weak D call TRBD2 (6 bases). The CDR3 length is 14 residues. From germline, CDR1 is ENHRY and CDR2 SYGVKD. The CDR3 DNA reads TGTGCCATCAGTGAGTCACGGGACTCCGACGAGCAGTACTTC. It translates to CAISESRDSDEQYF.

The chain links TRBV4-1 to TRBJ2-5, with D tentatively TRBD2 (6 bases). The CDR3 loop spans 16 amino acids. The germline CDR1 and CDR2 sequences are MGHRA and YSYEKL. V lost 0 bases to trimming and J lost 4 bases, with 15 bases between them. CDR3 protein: CASSQEYPGASETQYF. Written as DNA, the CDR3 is TGCGCCAGCAGCCAAGAGTACCCGGGAGCATCAGAGACCCAGTACTTC.

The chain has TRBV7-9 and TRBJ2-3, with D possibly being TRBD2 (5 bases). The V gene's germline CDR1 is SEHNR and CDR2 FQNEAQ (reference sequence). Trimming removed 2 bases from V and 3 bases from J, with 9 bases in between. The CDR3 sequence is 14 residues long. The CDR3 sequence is CASSLFRETDTQYF. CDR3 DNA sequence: TGTGCCAGCAGCTTATTTAGGGAGACAGATACGCAGTATTTT.

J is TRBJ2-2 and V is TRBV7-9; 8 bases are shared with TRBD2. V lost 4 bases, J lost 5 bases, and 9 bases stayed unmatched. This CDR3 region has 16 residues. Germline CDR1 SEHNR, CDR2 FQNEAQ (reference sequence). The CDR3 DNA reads TGTGCCAGCAGCTCCCCGGGAGGGGAGGGAACCGGGGAGCTGTTTTTT. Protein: CASSSPGGEGTGELFF.

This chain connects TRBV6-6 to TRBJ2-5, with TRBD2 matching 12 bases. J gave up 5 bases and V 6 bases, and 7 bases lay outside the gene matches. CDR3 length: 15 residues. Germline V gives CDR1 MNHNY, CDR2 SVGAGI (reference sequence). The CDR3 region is CASRSSGRAGETQYF. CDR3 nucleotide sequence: TGTGCCAGCAGATCTAGCGGGAGGGCCGGGGAGACCCAGTACTTC.